This T cell receptor beta chain appears in the sequencing data of a study of shared clonotypes between healthy human individuals. Study findings and constraints: Donors were few, which limited the genetic and exposure-history diversity represented.

This CDR3 region has 15 residues. V shed 0 bases, J shed 4 bases, and the junction held 2 bases outside the gene matches. The germline CDR1 and CDR2 sequences are GTSNPN and SVGIG (reference sequence). With respect to this clone: The antigen is not known.

Here immunoSEQ multiplex PCR was the method, and the copy in TCRdb shows in-frame clones only, minus some. The data hold about 1.1 million clones, with roughly 80% observed a single time. The sequence derives from a man aged 18-30 years in good health. Some clones in this sample may be carry-over from other donors' samples. The rearrangement uses TRBV30 and TRBJ2-1; TRBD2 aligns across 11 bases. Input material: memory CD4+ T cells from PBMCs. The subset was: CD45RA-negative fraction. The CDR3 loop is CAWSVRTSGYNEQFF. The CDR3, as DNA: TGTGCCTGGAGTGTAAGGACTAGCGGGTACAATGAGCAGTTCTTC. Full variable domain (missing parts from reference TRBV30 and TRBJ2-1): SQTIHQWPATLVQPVGSPLSLECTVEGTSNPNLYWYRQAAGRGLQLLFYSVGIGQISSEVPQNLSASRPQDRQFILSSKKLLLSDSGFYLCAWSVRTSGYNEQFFGPGTRLTVL.